This TCR beta chain was identified in a study of blood T cell repertoires in COVID-19. Background on the study: The cDNA or gDNA used as material had been derived from T cells, B-cell-depleted T cells, or PBMCs.

Authors' data handling: Amplification from reference gene primers served as the basis for estimated nucleated cell counts. Profiling relied on immunoSEQ multiplex PCR, and the TCRdb table lists in-frame clones only, not all of them. The V and J calls and clone size were taken over from that table, and D and trimming were inferred from the DNA. This table has over 250,000 clones, roughly 89% appearing once. Trimming removed 0 bases from V and 0 bases from J, with 8 bases in between. The CDR3 length is 15 residues. Germline CDR1 reads MDHEN; CDR2 reads SYDVKM. Everyone who took part was roughly 18 to 89 years old, and they came from 24 US areas. Clinical histories supplied by participants themselves formed the basis of cohort assignment.

Sequenced sample: PBMCs or T cells enriched from blood (not recorded which). The rearrangement uses TRBV28 and TRBJ1-1; D not resolved. The sequence derives from a man aged 35-49 years who had recovered from COVID-19. CDR3 in DNA: TGTGCCAGCAGTTTATGGGGCCAGATGAACACTGAAGCTTTCTTT. This translates into CASSLWGQMNTEAFF.